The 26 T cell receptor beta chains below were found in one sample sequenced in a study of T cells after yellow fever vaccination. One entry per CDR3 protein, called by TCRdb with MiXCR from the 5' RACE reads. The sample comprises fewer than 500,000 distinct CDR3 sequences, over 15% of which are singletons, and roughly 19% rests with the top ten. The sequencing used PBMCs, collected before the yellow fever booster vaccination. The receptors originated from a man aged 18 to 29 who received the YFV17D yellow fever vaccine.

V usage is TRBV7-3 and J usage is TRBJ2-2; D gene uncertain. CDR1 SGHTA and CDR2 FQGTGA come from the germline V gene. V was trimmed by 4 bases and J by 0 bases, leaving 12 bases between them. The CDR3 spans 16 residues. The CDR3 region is CASSSRVLANTGELFF. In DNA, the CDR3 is TGTGCCAGCAGCTCCCGAGTTTTAGCGAACACCGGGGAGCTGTTTTTT.

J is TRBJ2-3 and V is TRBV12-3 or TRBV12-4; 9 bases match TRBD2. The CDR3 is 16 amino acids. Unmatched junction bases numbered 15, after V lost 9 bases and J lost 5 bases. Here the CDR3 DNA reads TGTGCCAGTCGGAGGGCTAGCGGGGCGACGCTAGATACGCAGTATTTT. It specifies CASRRASGATLDTQYF.

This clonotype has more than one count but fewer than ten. This chain's CDR3 is CASSLDGWGLSAGEQYV. DNA of the CDR3: TGTGCCAGCAGCCTCGATGGTTGGGGGTTGTCGGCGGGCGAGCAGTACGTC. The chain is built from TRBV11-2 and TRBJ2-7; D possibly uses TRBD1 or TRBD2 (5 bases each). CDR1 and CDR2 (germline): SGHAT, FQNNGV. V was cut by 5 bases and J by 6 bases, with 26 bases left in between. The CDR3 has 17 amino acids.

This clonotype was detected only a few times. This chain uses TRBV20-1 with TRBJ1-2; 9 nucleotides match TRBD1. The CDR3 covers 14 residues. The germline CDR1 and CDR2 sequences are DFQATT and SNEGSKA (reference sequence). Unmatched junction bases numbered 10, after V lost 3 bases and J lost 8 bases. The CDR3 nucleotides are TGCAGTGCTAGGGTACAGGGGGCGTGGGACGGCTACACCTTC. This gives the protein CSARVQGAWDGYTF.

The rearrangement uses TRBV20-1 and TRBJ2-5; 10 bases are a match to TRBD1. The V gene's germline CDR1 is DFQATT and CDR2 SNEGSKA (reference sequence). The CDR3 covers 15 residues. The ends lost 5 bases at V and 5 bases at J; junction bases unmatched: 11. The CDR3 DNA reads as TGCAGTGCTGACCGCTGGGACAGGGGAGGGGAGACCCAGTACTTC. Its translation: CSADRWDRGGETQYF.

The CDR3 region has the DNA TGTGCCAGCAGTTTGTCGGGGGGGCTGCCGGGCACTGAAGCTTTCTTT. Protein product: CASSLSGGLPGTEAFF. The chain employs TRBV6-2 or TRBV6-3 and TRBJ1-1; possibly TRBD1 for D (6 bases). There are 16 residues in the CDR3. Trimming stripped 4 bases from V and 4 bases from J, with 19 bases between. Germline V gene lookup returns CDR1 MNHEY and CDR2 SVGEGT.

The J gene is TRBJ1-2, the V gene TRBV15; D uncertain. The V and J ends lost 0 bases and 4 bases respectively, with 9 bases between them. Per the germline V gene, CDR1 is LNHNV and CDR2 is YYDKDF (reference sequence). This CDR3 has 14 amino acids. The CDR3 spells CATSREIGSYGYTF. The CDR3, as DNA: TGTGCCACCAGCAGAGAGATAGGGTCCTATGGCTACACCTTC.

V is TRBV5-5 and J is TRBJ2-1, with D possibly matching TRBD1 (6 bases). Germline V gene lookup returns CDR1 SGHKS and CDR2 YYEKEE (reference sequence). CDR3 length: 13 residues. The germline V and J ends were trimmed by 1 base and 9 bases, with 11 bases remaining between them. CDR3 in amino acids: CASSLMTGGEQFF. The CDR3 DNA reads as TGTGCCAGCAGCTTGATGACAGGAGGTGAGCAGTTCTTC. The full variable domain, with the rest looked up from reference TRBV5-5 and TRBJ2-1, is DAGVTQSPTHLIKTRGQQVTLRCSPISGHKSVSWYQQVLGQGPQFIFQYYEKEERGRGNFPDRFSARQFPNYSSELNVNALLLGDSALYLCASSLMTGGEQFFGPGTRLTVL.

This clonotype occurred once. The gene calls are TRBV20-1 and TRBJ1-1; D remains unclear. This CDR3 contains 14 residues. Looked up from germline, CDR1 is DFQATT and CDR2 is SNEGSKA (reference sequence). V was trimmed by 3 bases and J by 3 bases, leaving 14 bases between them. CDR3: CSASPGLGDTEAFF. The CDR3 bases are TGCAGTGCTAGTCCGGGCCTAGGCGACACTGAAGCTTTCTTT.

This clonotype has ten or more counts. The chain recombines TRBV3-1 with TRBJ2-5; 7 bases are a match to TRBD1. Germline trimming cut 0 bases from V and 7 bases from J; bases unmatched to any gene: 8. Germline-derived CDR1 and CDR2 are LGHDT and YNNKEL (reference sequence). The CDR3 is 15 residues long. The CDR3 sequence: CASSQDDRVIGTQYF. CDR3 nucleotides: TGTGCCAGCAGCCAAGACGACAGGGTAATCGGGACCCAGTACTTC.

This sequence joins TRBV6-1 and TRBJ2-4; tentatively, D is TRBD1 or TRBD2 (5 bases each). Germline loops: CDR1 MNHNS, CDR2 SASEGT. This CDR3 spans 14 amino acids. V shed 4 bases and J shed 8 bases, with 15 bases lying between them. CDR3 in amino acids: CASSGGTAVDIQYF. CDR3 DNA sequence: TGTGCCAGCAGTGGGGGGACCGCTGTAGACATTCAGTACTTC.

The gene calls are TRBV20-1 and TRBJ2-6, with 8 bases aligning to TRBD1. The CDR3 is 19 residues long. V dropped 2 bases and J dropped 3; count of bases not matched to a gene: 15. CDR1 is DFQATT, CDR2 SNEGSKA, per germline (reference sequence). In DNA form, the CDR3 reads TGCAGTGCTAGACACGACCGGCCAGGGGGCGTAAGTGGGGCCAACGTCCTGACTTTC. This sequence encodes CSARHDRPGGVSGANVLTF.

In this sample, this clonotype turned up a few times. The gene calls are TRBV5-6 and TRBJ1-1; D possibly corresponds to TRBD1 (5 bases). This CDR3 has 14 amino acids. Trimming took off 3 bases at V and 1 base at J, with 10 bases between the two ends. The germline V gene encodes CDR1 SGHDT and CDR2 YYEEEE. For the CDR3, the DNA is TGTGCCAGCAGCTGGGGCGGTCAGAACACTGAAGCTTTCTTT. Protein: CASSWGGQNTEAFF.

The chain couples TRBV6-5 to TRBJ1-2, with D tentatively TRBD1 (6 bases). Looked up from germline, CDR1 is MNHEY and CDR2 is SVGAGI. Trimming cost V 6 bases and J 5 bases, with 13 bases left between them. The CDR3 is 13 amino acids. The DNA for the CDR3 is TGTGCCAGCAGCCGTACAGGGCGGTATGGCTACACCTTC. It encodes CASSRTGRYGYTF.

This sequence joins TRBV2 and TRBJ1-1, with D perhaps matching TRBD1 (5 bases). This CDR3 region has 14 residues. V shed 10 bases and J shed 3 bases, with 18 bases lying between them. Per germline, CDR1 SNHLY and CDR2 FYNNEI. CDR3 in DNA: TGTGCCACCCTTAAGGGGCGCGGGTACACTGAAGCTTTCTTT. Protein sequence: CATLKGRGYTEAFF. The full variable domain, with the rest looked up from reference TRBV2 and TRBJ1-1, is EPEVTQTPSHQVTQMGQEVILRCVPISNHLYFYWYRQILGQKVEFLVSFYNNEISEKSEIFDDQFSVERPDGSNFTLKIRSTKLEDSAMYFCATLKGRGYTEAFFGQGTRLTVV.

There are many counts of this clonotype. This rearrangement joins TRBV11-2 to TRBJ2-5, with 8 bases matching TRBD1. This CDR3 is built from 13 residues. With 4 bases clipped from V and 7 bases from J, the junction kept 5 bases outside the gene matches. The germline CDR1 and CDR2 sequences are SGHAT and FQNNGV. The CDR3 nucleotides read TGTGCCAGCAGCTCTTACAGGGGGTCGACCCAGTACTTC. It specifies CASSSYRGSTQYF.

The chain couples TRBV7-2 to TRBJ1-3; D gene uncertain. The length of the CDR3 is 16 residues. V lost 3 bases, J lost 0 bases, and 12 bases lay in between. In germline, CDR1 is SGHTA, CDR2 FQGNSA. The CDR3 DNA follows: TGTGCCAGCAGCTTCTCATGGCAGAGCTCTGGAAACACCATATATTTT. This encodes CASSFSWQSSGNTIYF.

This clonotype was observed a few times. The CDR3 DNA sequence: TGTGCCAGCAGCTCCGACAGGGACAATGAGCAGTTCTTC. This sequence encodes CASSSDRDNEQFF. The chain is built from TRBV5-4 and TRBJ2-1, with 7 bases aligning to TRBD1. V trimming: 3 bases; J trimming: 5 bases; junction bases outside the gene matches: 2. This CDR3 has 13 amino acids. Germline assignment: CDR1 SGHNT and CDR2 YYREEE (reference sequence).

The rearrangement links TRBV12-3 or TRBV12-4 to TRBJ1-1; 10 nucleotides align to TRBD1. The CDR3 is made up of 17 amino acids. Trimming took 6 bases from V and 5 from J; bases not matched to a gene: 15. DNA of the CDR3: TGTGCCAGCAGCCCCGGGACAGGGGAGTTGGACGGAACTGAAGCTTTCTTT. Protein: CASSPGTGELDGTEAFF.

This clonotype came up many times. The CDR3 DNA follows: TGTGCCAGCAGCTTAGGAGGGCCCTACGAGCAGTACGTC. Its translation is CASSLGGPYEQYV. This chain links TRBV7-9 with TRBJ2-7; D is perhaps TRBD2 (5 bases). The CDR3 has 13 amino acids. CDR1 SEHNR and CDR2 FQNEAQ come from the germline V gene (reference sequence). V shed 1 base and J shed 2 bases, with 6 bases lying between them.

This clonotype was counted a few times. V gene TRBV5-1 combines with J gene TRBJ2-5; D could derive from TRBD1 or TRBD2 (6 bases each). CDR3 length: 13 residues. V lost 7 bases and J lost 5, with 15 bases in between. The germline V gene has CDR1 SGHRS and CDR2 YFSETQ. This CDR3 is CASANRAGETQYF. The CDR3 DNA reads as TGCGCCAGCGCGAACAGGGCGGGGGAGACCCAGTACTTC.

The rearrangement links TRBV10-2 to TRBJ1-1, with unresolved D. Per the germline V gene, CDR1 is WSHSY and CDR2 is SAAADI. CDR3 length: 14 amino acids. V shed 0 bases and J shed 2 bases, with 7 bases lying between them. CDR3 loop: CASSESGYNTEAFF. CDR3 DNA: TGCGCCAGCAGTGAGTCCGGATACAACACTGAAGCTTTCTTT.

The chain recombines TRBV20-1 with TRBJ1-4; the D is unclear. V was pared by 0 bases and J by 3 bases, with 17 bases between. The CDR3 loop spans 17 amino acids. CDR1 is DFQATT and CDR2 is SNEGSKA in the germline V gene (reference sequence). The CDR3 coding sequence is TGCAGTGCTAGAGATGGGGAGGCCCCTCGATCTAATGAAAAACTGTTTTTT. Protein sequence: CSARDGEAPRSNEKLFF.

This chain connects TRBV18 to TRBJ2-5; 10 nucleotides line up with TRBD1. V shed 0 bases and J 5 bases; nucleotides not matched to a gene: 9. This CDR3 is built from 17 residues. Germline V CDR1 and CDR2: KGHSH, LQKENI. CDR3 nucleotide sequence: TGTGCCAGCTCACCACCGACAGGGGGCGCGTTAGAGGAGACCCAGTACTTC. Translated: CASSPPTGGALEETQYF.

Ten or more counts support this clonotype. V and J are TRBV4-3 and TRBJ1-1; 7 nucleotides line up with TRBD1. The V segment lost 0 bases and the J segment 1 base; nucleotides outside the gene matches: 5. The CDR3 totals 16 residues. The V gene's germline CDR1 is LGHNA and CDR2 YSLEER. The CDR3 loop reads CASSQEPQGGNTEAFF. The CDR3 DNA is TGCGCCAGCAGCCAAGAGCCCCAGGGGGGGAACACTGAAGCTTTCTTT.

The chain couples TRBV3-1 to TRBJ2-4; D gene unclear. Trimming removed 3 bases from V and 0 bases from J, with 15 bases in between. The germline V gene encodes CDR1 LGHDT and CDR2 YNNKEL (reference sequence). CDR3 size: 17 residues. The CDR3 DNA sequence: TGTGCCAGCAGCCATAACCGCAGAAAGCTAGCCAAAAACATTCAGTACTTC. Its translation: CASSHNRRKLAKNIQYF.